The source of this T cell receptor beta chain is a study of CD8 T cells in Susac syndrome. V lost 3 bases to trimming and J lost 1 base, with 22 bases between them. This CDR3 is 18 amino acids long. In germline, CDR1 is SGHRS, CDR2 YFSETQ. Reverse transcription of 0.5 to 1 ug RNA was performed with random hexamers. An immunoSEQ multiplex PCR generated amplified TCR beta CDR3 products spanning 54 Vbeta and 13 Jbeta. TCRdb recomputed calls from the immunoSEQ multiplex PCR reads with MiXCR, one row per CDR3 protein. The sample lists 300,000 to 350,000 distinct CDR3 sequences, around 90% occurring once. CD8+ and CD4+ T cells from blood underwent TCR beta sequencing. Negative isolation yielded CD8+ and CD4+ T cells; FACS enriched TEMRA cells.

The TCR was taken from a human donor with multiple sclerosis. The J gene is TRBJ2-5, the V gene TRBV5-1, with D perhaps matching TRBD1 (6 bases). The source material was CD4+ T cells from PBMCs. CDR3 region: CASSYQSGIQGTQETQYF. CDR3 in DNA: TGCGCCAGCAGCTATCAGTCGGGGATACAGGGAACCCAAGAGACCCAGTACTTC.